The 9 T cell receptor beta chains given below trace back to one sample, sequenced in a study of CD8 T cells in ankylosing spondylitis. No antigen has been assigned to these receptors. General observations from the study: Seven to nine highly homologous variants made up a TCR beta motif that seemed to typify ankylosing spondylitis blood.

TCRdb called the 5' RACE reads again in MiXCR, with one record for every CDR3 protein. This sample has around 490,000 distinct CDR3 sequences; roughly 5.2% occur once, and the top ten carry 3.5%. The sequencing input was blood, either unsorted or a sorted T cell fraction (not recorded which). The source is a male donor with ankylosing spondylitis.

In this sample, this clonotype turned up many times. The chain combines TRBV5-5 with TRBJ1-5; 8 bases agree with TRBD1. The length of the CDR3 is 14 residues. Germline values: CDR1 SGHKS, CDR2 YYEKEE (reference sequence). The ends lost 4 bases at V and 5 bases at J; junction bases unmatched: 5. CDR3 amino acids: CASSRDRGDQPQHF. CDR3 sequence (DNA): TGTGCCAGCAGCCGTGACAGGGGTGATCAGCCCCAGCATTTT.

The table lists this clonotype with a few counts. The V gene is TRBV7-2, the J gene TRBJ2-2; 9 bases map to TRBD1. The CDR3 loop spans 16 amino acids. V shed 5 bases, J shed 6 bases, and the junction held 10 bases outside the gene matches. Germline V gene data show CDR1 as SGHTA and CDR2 as FQGNSA. The CDR3 sequence: CASSPRGQGGSGELFF. In nucleotides, the CDR3 is TGTGCCAGCAGCCCGAGGGGACAGGGTGGCTCCGGGGAGCTGTTTTTT.

This clonotype showed up many times. The V and J genes are TRBV7-8 and TRBJ2-7, with D hard to call. The CDR3 sequence is 16 residues long. V was shortened by 5 bases and J by 9 bases, with 26 bases between the two germline ends. The V gene's germline CDR1 is SGHVS and CDR2 FQNEAQ. DNA of the CDR3: TGTGCCAGCAGCCCTTGGGCCACCACTCAATCCAAGCCGCAGTACTTC. It specifies CASSPWATTQSKPQYF.

This clonotype was recorded many times. The gene calls are TRBV24-1 and TRBJ2-2; possibly TRBD1 for D (6 bases). CDR3 length: 17 amino acids. The V end lost 3 bases, the J end lost 3 bases, and 16 bases lay between the germline ends. Germline loops: CDR1 KGHDR, CDR2 SFDVKD. The CDR3 spells CATSDQTGLGHTGELFF. DNA of the CDR3: TGTGCCACCAGTGATCAAACAGGGCTGGGGCACACCGGGGAGCTGTTTTTT.

Ten or more counts support this clonotype. This chain joins TRBV29-1 and TRBJ2-3, with D hard to call. V lost 4 bases and J 3 bases, leaving 11 bases between the germline ends. The length of the CDR3 is 13 residues. CDR1 is SQVTM, CDR2 ANQGSEA, per germline. The CDR3 DNA reads as TGCAGCGTTGCAAGGCTTCTGACAGATACGCAGTATTTT. As protein: CSVARLLTDTQYF.

There are many counts of this clonotype. The chain is built from TRBV9 and TRBJ2-3; D remains ambiguous. This CDR3 has 15 amino acids. V gave up 0 bases and J gave up 2 bases, with 10 bases separating them. From germline, CDR1 is SGDLS and CDR2 YYNGEE. CDR3: CASSVGSGTTDTQYF. CDR3 nucleotide sequence: TGTGCCAGCAGCGTAGGATCCGGCACCACAGATACGCAGTATTTT. The full variable domain, with the rest looked up from reference TRBV9 and TRBJ2-3, is DSGVTQTPKHLITATGQRVTLRCSPRSGDLSVYWYQQSLDQGLQFLIQYYNGEERAKGNILERFSAQQFPDLHSELNLSSLELGDSALYFCASSVGSGTTDTQYFGPGTRLTVL.

This clonotype was counted only a few times. The chain recombines TRBV28 with TRBJ1-2; the D gene is possibly TRBD1 (6 bases). Trimming took off 6 bases at V and 4 bases at J, with 12 bases between the two ends. CDR3 length: 13 residues. Germline CDR1 is MDHEN and CDR2 is SYDVKM. Written as DNA, the CDR3 is TGTGCCAGCAGCTGGGGGCAGACCTATGGCTACACCTTC. This codes for CASSWGQTYGYTF.

This clonotype has ten or more counts. V is TRBV10-3 and J is TRBJ2-5; no definite D call. V lost 3 bases and J lost 1, with 6 bases in between. Per the germline V gene, CDR1 is ENHRY and CDR2 is SYGVKD. This CDR3 has 13 amino acids. The CDR3 DNA is TGTGCCATCAGTGACAGCAGCCAAGAGACCCAGTACTTC. It translates to CAISDSSQETQYF.

This clonotype was counted ten times or more. CDR3 in DNA: TGTGCCAGCAGCTTAGCTATTGGGGAGCTAATATACGAGCAGTACTTC. It encodes CASSLAIGELIYEQYF. The chain carries TRBV7-2 and TRBJ2-7; D is perhaps TRBD2 (5 bases). Germline V gene lookup returns CDR1 SGHTA and CDR2 FQGNSA. V lost 0 bases, J lost 4 bases, and 16 bases lay in between. The CDR3 sequence is 16 residues long. The whole variable domain, remainder taken from reference TRBV7-2 and TRBJ2-7, is GAGVSQSPSNKVTEKGKDVELRCDPISGHTALYWYRQSLGQGLEFLIYFQGNSAPDKSGLPSDRFSAERTGGSVSTLTIQRTQQEDSAVYLCASSLAIGELIYEQYFGPGTRLTVT.